This TCR beta chain derives from a study of early T cells in non-severe SARS-CoV-2 infection. Unique molecular identifier tags were affixed to discrete cDNA molecules. In TCRdb, the 5' RACE reads were re-called with MiXCR into one record per CDR3 protein. Counted here are some 83,000 distinct CDR3 sequences, 8.5% to 12% occurring once; the ten biggest clones make up over 7%. This clonotype was seen repeatedly, ten times or more. The material was whole blood, obtained at baseline. The source is an adult who was a healthcare worker with PCR-confirmed SARS-CoV-2 infection or an uninfected control (not recorded which).

The CDR3 sequence is CASSYSGTDTQYF. CDR3 bases: TGTGCCAGCAGTTACTCGGGCACAGATACGCAGTATTTT. The V and J genes are TRBV6-5 and TRBJ2-3; D is unresolved. V was clipped by 0 bases and J by 1 base, with 2 bases between them. This CDR3 is built from 13 residues. Germline V CDR1 and CDR2: MNHEY, SVGAGI.